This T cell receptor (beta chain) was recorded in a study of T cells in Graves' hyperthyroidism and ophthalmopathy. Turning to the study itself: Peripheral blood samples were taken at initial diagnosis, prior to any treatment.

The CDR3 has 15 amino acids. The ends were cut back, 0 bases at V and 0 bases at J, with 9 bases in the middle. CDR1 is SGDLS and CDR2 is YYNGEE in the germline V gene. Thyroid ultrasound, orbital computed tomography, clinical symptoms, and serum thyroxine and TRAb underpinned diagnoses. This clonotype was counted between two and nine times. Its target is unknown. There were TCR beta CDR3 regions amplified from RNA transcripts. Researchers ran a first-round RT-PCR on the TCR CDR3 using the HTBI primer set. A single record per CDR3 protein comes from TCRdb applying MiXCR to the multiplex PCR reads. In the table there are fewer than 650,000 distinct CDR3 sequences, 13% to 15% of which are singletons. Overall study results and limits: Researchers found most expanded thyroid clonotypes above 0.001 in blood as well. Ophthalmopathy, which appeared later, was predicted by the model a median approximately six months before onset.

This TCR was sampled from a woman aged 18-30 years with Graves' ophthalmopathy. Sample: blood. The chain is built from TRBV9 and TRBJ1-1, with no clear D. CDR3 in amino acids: CASSVGAGLNTEAFF. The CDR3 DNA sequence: TGTGCCAGCAGCGTAGGGGCAGGACTGAACACTGAAGCTTTCTTT.